Detailed here is one T cell receptor beta chain. Its antigen is not known. The PCR used 60 Vbeta and 13 Jbeta primers. Using immunoSEQ multiplex PCR, the repertoire was profiled, and TCRdb retains in-frame clones only, with some absent. The sample records some 110,000 clones, 71% being singletons. This sample was taken from a study of cytomegalovirus exposure and HLA in healthy donors. These donors, healthy bone marrow donors, were studied. General study findings and limits: It was approximately 150 TCR beta chains that were listed as cytomegalovirus-associated. As was reported, the classifier diagnosed cytomegalovirus status with high specificity and sensitivity. In a later analysis, DRB1 alleles had the most associated TCRs; HLA-C alleles the fewest.

This CDR3 region has 16 residues. V was clipped by 5 bases and J by 6 bases; unmatched bases: 14. CDR1 and CDR2 (germline): MNHEY, SMNVEV (reference sequence). The chain is built from TRBV27 and TRBJ1-2; 8 bases agree with TRBD1. Sequencing used PBMCs. This receptor was obtained from a female donor in good health and CMV-seronegative. The CDR3 spells CASSPVTPTGVNGYTF. The CDR3 coding sequence is TGTGCCAGCAGTCCAGTCACTCCGACAGGGGTCAATGGCTACACCTTC.